Presented here are 18 T cell receptor beta chains from one specimen sequenced in a study of shared clonotypes between healthy human individuals. Assay used: immunoSEQ multiplex PCR; TCRdb lists only in-frame clones, some missing. The table has 490,000 or so clones, 75% to 85% seen once. Sequencing was done on a sample of PBMCs. These receptors all come from a woman between 35 and 50 years old in good health. Some clones in this sample may be carry-over from other donors' samples.

This chain uses TRBV5-5 with TRBJ1-5; TRBD1 agrees at 10 bases. V was clipped by 4 bases and J by 7 bases; unmatched bases: 8. The CDR3 spans 15 residues. CDR1 and CDR2 (germline): SGHKS, YYEKEE (reference sequence). The CDR3 DNA reads TGTGCCAGCAGCCAGACAGGGGGCGCGGGGCAGCCCCAGCATTTT. Translated: CASSQTGGAGQPQHF.

The chain joins TRBV30 to TRBJ1-6, with a tentative D call TRBD1 (5 bases). The CDR3 loop spans 14 amino acids. Trimming pared 2 bases from V and 14 bases from J, leaving 19 bases between. The germline V gene has CDR1 GTSNPN and CDR2 SVGIG (reference sequence). CDR3 amino acids: CAWSPGRGGKALHF. For the CDR3, the DNA is TGTGCCTGGAGTCCCGGAAGGGGAGGGAAGGCCCTCCACTTT.

The chain carries TRBV19 and TRBJ1-5; D gene uncertain. The CDR3 is 13 amino acids. Germline CDR1 reads LNHDA; CDR2 reads SQIVND (reference sequence). The V end was cut by 10 bases, the J end by 0 bases, with 10 bases between. The CDR3 protein is CATGDYSNQPQHF. As DNA, the CDR3 is TGTGCCACCGGGGATTATAGCAATCAGCCCCAGCATTTT.

The chain couples TRBV18 to TRBJ1-3, with D uncertain. The germline gives CDR1 KGHSH, CDR2 LQKENI. Deletions cut 3 bases from V and 0 bases from J, with 15 bases between. The CDR3 covers 17 residues. This chain's CDR3 is CASSPLQTASSGNTIYF. The CDR3 DNA sequence: TGTGCCAGCTCACCGCTCCAAACAGCGAGCTCTGGAAACACCATATATTTT.

This clone was counted only a few times. The gene calls are TRBV6-1 and TRBJ2-5; D is possibly TRBD2 (5 bases). V lost 7 bases and J 4 bases, leaving 13 bases between the germline ends. Looked up from germline, CDR1 is MNHNS and CDR2 is SASEGT. The length of the CDR3 is 13 residues. CDR3 bases: TGTGCCAGCACTCTGAGAGAGGGAGAGACCCAGTACTTC. This translates into CASTLREGETQYF.

The chain recombines TRBV5-8 with TRBJ2-7, with no clear D. Germline V CDR1 and CDR2: SGHTS, YDEGEE. The CDR3 is made up of 12 amino acids. V was cut by 1 base and J by 2 bases, with 4 bases left in between. CDR3 in amino acids: CASSLLPYEQYF. In DNA, the CDR3 is TGTGCCAGCAGCTTGCTCCCCTACGAGCAGTACTTC.

A word on this clone: This CDR3 is also generated by other DNA sequences in the sample. This chain connects TRBV27 to TRBJ1-1; 7 bases match TRBD1. CDR3 size: 13 residues. Germline V gene data show CDR1 as MNHEY and CDR2 as SMNVEV (reference sequence). V lost 3 bases to trimming and J lost 5 bases; unmatched junction nucleotides: 3. CDR3 bases: TGTGCCAGCAGTTTGTCAGGGGGAACTGAAGCTTTCTTT. Its translation: CASSLSGGTEAFF.

This chain connects TRBV19 to TRBJ2-5, with 11 bases identical to TRBD2. CDR3 length equals 16 residues. Trimming cost V 6 bases and J 9 bases; bases outside gene matches: 15. Germline CDR1 reads LNHDA; CDR2 reads SQIVND (reference sequence). The CDR3 loop is CASSPPGTSGQWPQYF. The CDR3, as DNA: TGTGCCAGTAGCCCCCCCGGGACTAGCGGACAGTGGCCCCAGTACTTC.

The sample holds one count of this clone. The rearrangement joins TRBV4-3 to TRBJ2-3; D is undetermined. The CDR3 length is 14 residues. V gave up 1 base and J gave up 1 base, with 6 bases separating them. The germline CDR1 and CDR2 sequences are LGHNA and YSLEER. CDR3 amino acids: CASSQGLGTDTQYF. The CDR3 DNA reads as TGCGCCAGCAGCCAAGGTCTGGGCACAGATACGCAGTATTTT.

A few counts support this clone. CDR3 nucleotides: TGTGCCAGCAGTGGGTCGCAGGACACTGAAGCTTTCTTT. This translates into CASSGSQDTEAFF. The chain has TRBV6-1 and TRBJ1-1, with D hard to call. CDR1 is MNHNS and CDR2 is SASEGT in the germline V gene. The V end was cut by 4 bases, the J end by 3 bases, with 9 bases between. CDR3 length: 13 residues.

This clone was detected once. This chain uses TRBV6-6 with TRBJ2-2; 8 positions match TRBD1. CDR1 and CDR2 from the germline V gene are MNHNY and SVGAGI (reference sequence). V dropped 10 bases and J dropped 6; count of bases not matched to a gene: 16. The CDR3 has 16 residues. The CDR3 sequence: CAINSRGDRIPGELFF. The CDR3 region has the DNA TGTGCCATCAACTCCCGAGGGGACAGGATTCCCGGGGAGCTGTTTTTT.

This clone was detected once. The chain employs TRBV5-1 and TRBJ2-2; 12 nucleotides align to TRBD2. V lost 4 bases and J lost 4; bases outside the gene matches: 17. The length of the CDR3 is 20 residues. CDR1 is SGHRS and CDR2 is YFSETQ in the germline V gene. The CDR3 DNA is TGCGCCAGCAGCACCCGTAATCTAGCGGGAGGGCCGATTGGCACCGGGGAGCTGTTTTTT. Amino acids: CASSTRNLAGGPIGTGELFF. Drawing the rest from reference TRBV5-1 and TRBJ2-2, the complete variable domain is KAGVTQTPRYLIKTRGQQVTLSCSPISGHRSVSWYQQTPGQGLQFLFEYFSETQRNKGNFPGRFSGRQFSNSRSEMNVSTLELGDSALYLCASSTRNLAGGPIGTGELFFGEGSRLTVL.

This clone appeared once. CDR3 sequence reads: CASSKSGTSGSYEQYF. The CDR3 DNA reads TGTGCCAGCAGCAAATCCGGGACTAGCGGGTCCTACGAGCAGTACTTC. The chain links TRBV7-9 to TRBJ2-7; 12 bases agree with TRBD2. The trim removed 5 bases at V and 1 base at J, leaving 6 bases unmatched. This CDR3 is built from 16 residues. Per the germline V gene, CDR1 is SEHNR and CDR2 is FQNEAQ (reference sequence).

The chain carries TRBV2 and TRBJ2-7, with D possibly being TRBD1 or TRBD2 (6 bases each). Per germline, CDR1 SNHLY and CDR2 FYNNEI. Trimming shortened V by 8 bases and J by 7 bases, and 12 bases separated the two germline ends. The CDR3 totals 11 residues. CDR3 sequence: CASLRRGEQYF. The CDR3 DNA reads as TGTGCCAGCCTAAGGAGGGGGGAGCAGTACTTC.

This clone was seen more than once but under ten times. This rearrangement joins TRBV10-3 to TRBJ1-3; 12 positions agree with TRBD1. This CDR3 has 18 amino acids. V shed 6 bases and J 3 bases; nucleotides not matched to a gene: 12. Germline CDR1 and CDR2: ENHRY and SYGVKD. CDR3 residues: CAISAGTGQGAGGNTIYF. CDR3 nucleotides: TGTGCCATCAGCGCCGGGACGGGACAGGGGGCGGGTGGAAACACCATATATTTT.

The chain employs TRBV4-1 and TRBJ1-1, with D unresolved. The CDR3 extends over 16 amino acids. V was pared by 0 bases and J by 1 base, with 12 bases between. The V gene's germline CDR1 is MGHRA and CDR2 YSYEKL. This chain's CDR3 is CASSQDWRRRNTEAFF. Written as DNA, the CDR3 is TGCGCCAGCAGCCAAGATTGGAGGAGAAGGAACACTGAAGCTTTCTTT.

In DNA form, the CDR3 reads TGTGCCAGCAGTTCGACTAGCTACGAGCAGTACTTC. Its protein is CASSSTSYEQYF. The chain links TRBV6-6 to TRBJ2-7; TRBD2 might be the D (6 bases). CDR3 length equals 12 residues. The V end was cut by 4 bases, the J end by 3 bases, with 7 bases between. Germline CDR1 and CDR2: MNHNY and SVGAGI (reference sequence).

CDR3 region: CASSPVETRTGELFF. For the CDR3, the DNA is TGTGCCAGTAGTCCCGTGGAGACTCGTACCGGGGAGCTGTTTTTT. This rearrangement joins TRBV19 to TRBJ2-2; D unresolved. The CDR3 is 15 residues long. V lost 5 bases, J lost 5 bases, and 15 bases lay in between. The germline CDR1 and CDR2 sequences are LNHDA and SQIVND (reference sequence).